These 14 T cell receptor beta chains share one sample of origin, sequenced in a study of regulatory T cells in long-lasting Graves disease. Arm-PCR of CDR3 regions and iRepertoire HTBI primers were used to build TCR beta libraries. TCRdb called the multiplex PCR reads again in MiXCR, with one record for every CDR3 protein. Of about 460,000 distinct CDR3 sequences listed, less than 25% are singletons. Time point described: persistent/refractory GD, antithyroid drugs over 5 years with positive TRAb. Extracted PBMC RNA gave rise to the TCR library. This specimen consisted of peripheral blood mononuclear cells (PBMCs), obtained when the disease was refractory, from a patient treated with antithyroid drugs. These receptors came from a female donor with Graves disease.

CDR3: CSAGPGLAGGIQETQYF. For the CDR3, the DNA is TGCAGTGCGGGCCCGGGACTAGCGGGGGGGATCCAAGAGACCCAGTACTTC. The V call is TRBV20-1, the J call TRBJ2-5, with 16 bases identical to TRBD2. Germline CDR1 is DFQATT and CDR2 is SNEGSKA (reference sequence). With 6 bases clipped from V and 1 base from J, the junction kept 8 bases outside the gene matches. This CDR3 region has 17 residues.

The chain uses TRBV5-1 and TRBJ1-3; a weak D match, TRBD1 (6 bases). Trimming took off 4 bases at V and 1 base at J, with 12 bases between the two ends. The CDR3 has 15 amino acids. Germline CDR1 is SGHRS and CDR2 is YFSETQ. CDR3 residues: CASSIHRESGNTIYF. CDR3 nucleotides: TGCGCCAGCAGCATCCACAGGGAGTCTGGAAACACCATATATTTT.

This clonotype was seen ten or more times. The rearrangement uses TRBV7-2 and TRBJ2-7; 7 nucleotides align to TRBD2. The CDR3 has 17 residues. Germline CDR1 SGHTA, CDR2 FQGNSA. V lost 0 bases to trimming and J lost 3 bases; unmatched junction nucleotides: 11. The DNA for the CDR3 is TGTGCCAGCAGCTTAGCGATTAGCGGGTTCTCTGGCTACGAGCAGTACTTC. As protein: CASSLAISGFSGYEQYF.

This clonotype was observed many times. The chain uses TRBV2 and TRBJ1-2; TRBD1 might be the D (6 bases). Germline values: CDR1 SNHLY, CDR2 FYNNEI. Trimming removed 6 bases from V and 6 bases from J, with 14 bases in between. There are 13 residues in the CDR3. The chain's CDR3 is CASSLSGEDGYTF. The CDR3 DNA is TGTGCCAGCAGCCTCTCAGGGGAGGATGGCTACACCTTC.

The chain links TRBV5-1 to TRBJ1-1; the D is unclear. The germline V and J ends were trimmed by 2 bases and 2 bases, with 10 bases remaining between them. Germline CDR1 SGHRS, CDR2 YFSETQ. The CDR3 has 14 amino acids. Here the CDR3 reads CASSFQTQNTEAFF. The CDR3 DNA sequence: TGCGCCAGCAGCTTCCAAACTCAAAACACTGAAGCTTTCTTT. The whole variable domain, remainder taken from reference TRBV5-1 and TRBJ1-1, is KAGVTQTPRYLIKTRGQQVTLSCSPISGHRSVSWYQQTPGQGLQFLFEYFSETQRNKGNFPGRFSGRQFSNSRSEMNVSTLELGDSALYLCASSFQTQNTEAFFGQGTRLTVV.

This clonotype was detected a few times. The gene calls are TRBV9 and TRBJ1-3; 8 bases match TRBD1. The CDR3 consists of 15 residues. Germline-derived CDR1 and CDR2 are SGDLS and YYNGEE. The V segment lost 4 bases and the J segment 0 bases; nucleotides outside the gene matches: 3. The CDR3 region has the DNA TGTGCCAGCAGCTCAACAGGGGGCTCTGGAAACACCATATATTTT. It encodes CASSSTGGSGNTIYF.

The gene calls are TRBV6-1 and TRBJ2-7, with D unresolved. V was clipped by 3 bases and J by 9 bases, with 0 bases between them. Germline lookup yields CDR1 MNHNS and CDR2 SASEGT. There are 8 residues in the CDR3. As DNA, the CDR3 is TGTGCCAGCAGTGAGCAGTACTTC. Protein product: CASSEQYF.

This clonotype was seen more than once but under ten times. This chain joins TRBV5-1 and TRBJ2-2, with D unclear. The germline gives CDR1 SGHRS, CDR2 YFSETQ. Deletions cut 0 bases from V and 6 bases from J, with 6 bases between. CDR3 size: 13 residues. CDR3 loop: CASSLGDPGELFF. For the CDR3, the DNA is TGCGCCAGCAGCTTGGGGGATCCCGGGGAGCTGTTTTTT.

This clonotype has at least ten counts. CDR3 sequence: CASSLAGTGSQPQHF. The CDR3 region has the DNA TGTGCCAGCAGTTTAGCCGGGACAGGGAGTCAGCCCCAGCATTTT. J is TRBJ1-5 and V is TRBV12-3 or TRBV12-4; TRBD1 matches 9 bases. With V trimmed by 0 bases and J by 6 bases, 3 bases remained unmatched. The CDR3 has 15 residues.

This clonotype has at least ten counts. CDR3 amino acids: CATRWVAKNIQYF. CDR3 DNA: TGTGCCACCCGATGGGTAGCCAAAAACATTCAGTACTTC. The chain employs TRBV6-1 and TRBJ2-4; D not resolved. V was cut by 10 bases and J by 0 bases, with 10 bases left in between. This CDR3 has 13 residues. Per germline, CDR1 MNHNS and CDR2 SASEGT.

This clonotype was counted at least ten times. CDR3 DNA: TGCAGTGCGCGGGTGGAGGGGCGCGAGGTCTATGGCTACACCTTC. Its protein product is CSARVEGREVYGYTF. The chain recombines TRBV20-1 with TRBJ1-2; TRBD1 might be the D (5 bases). The germline CDR1 and CDR2 sequences are DFQATT and SNEGSKA (reference sequence). Trimming took off 6 bases at V and 4 bases at J, with 21 bases between the two ends. The CDR3 is made up of 15 amino acids.

This CDR3 reads CASSLRTPPYEQYF. The CDR3 DNA reads TGTGCCAGCAGCCTCCGGACCCCACCTTACGAGCAGTACTTC. The chain uses TRBV13 and TRBJ2-7; no clear D gene. Germline V gene data show CDR1 as PRHDT and CDR2 as FYEKMQ (reference sequence). This CDR3 spans 14 amino acids. Deletions cut 5 bases from V and 4 bases from J, with 15 bases between.

The chain links TRBV7-2 to TRBJ2-3; a weak D match, TRBD2 (5 bases). Germline assignment: CDR1 SGHTA and CDR2 FQGNSA. The CDR3 covers 12 residues. V lost 5 bases and J 9 bases, leaving 12 bases between the germline ends. In DNA form, the CDR3 reads TGTGCCAGCAGCCCCCGCCGAGGGACGCAGTATTTT. The encoded protein is CASSPRRGTQYF.

This clonotype was picked up a small number of times. A read error is possible here, since a much larger clone lies one base away. The chain has TRBV6-2 or TRBV6-3 and TRBJ2-7, with 9 bases matching TRBD1. V lost 4 bases, J lost 5 bases, and 3 bases stayed unmatched. This CDR3 is 13 amino acids long. Germline values: CDR1 MNHEY, CDR2 SVGEGT. The CDR3 spells CASSSGTGNEQYF. CDR3 DNA: TGTGCCAGCAGTTCCGGGACAGGGAACGAGCAGTACTTC.